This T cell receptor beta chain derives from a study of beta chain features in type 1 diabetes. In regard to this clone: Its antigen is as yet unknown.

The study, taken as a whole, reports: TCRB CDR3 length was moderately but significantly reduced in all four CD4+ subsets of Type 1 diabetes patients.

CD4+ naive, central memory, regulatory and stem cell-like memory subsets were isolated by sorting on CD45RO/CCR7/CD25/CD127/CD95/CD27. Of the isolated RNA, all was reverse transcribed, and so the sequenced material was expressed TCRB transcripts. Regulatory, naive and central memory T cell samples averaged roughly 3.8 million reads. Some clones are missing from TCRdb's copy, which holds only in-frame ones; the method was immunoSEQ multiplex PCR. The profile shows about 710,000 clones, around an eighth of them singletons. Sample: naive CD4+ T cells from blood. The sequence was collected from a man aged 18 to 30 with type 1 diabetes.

CDR3 residues: CSAKGIAGYTF. The CDR3 bases are TGCAGTGCTAAAGGGATCGCTGGCTACACCTTC. This sequence joins TRBV20-1 and TRBJ1-2; unclear D gene. This CDR3 is built from 11 residues. Germline lookup yields CDR1 DFQATT and CDR2 SNEGSKA (reference sequence). V lost 4 bases and J lost 7, with 10 bases in between.